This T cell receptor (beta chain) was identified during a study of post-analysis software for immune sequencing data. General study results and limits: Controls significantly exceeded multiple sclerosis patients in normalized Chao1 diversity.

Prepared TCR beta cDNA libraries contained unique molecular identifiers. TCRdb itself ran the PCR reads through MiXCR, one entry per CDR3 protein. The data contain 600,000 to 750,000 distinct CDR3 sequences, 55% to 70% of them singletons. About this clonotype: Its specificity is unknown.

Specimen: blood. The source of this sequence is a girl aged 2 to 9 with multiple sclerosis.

The CDR3 spells CSAPSGTGGLNTEAFF. CDR3 DNA sequence: TGCAGTGCTCCATCCGGGACAGGGGGCCTGAACACTGAAGCTTTCTTT. The chain combines TRBV20-1 with TRBJ1-1; 12 bases agree with TRBD1. The CDR3 loop spans 16 amino acids. CDR1 and CDR2 from the germline V gene are DFQATT and SNEGSKA (reference sequence). After removal of 5 bases from V and 0 bases from J, the junction contained 7 bases not matched to a gene.